These 29 T cell receptor beta chains came from one sample sequenced in a study of beta chain features in type 1 diabetes. As every portion of the isolated RNA was reverse transcribed, the sequencing read expressed TCRB transcripts. Libraries were prepared by immunoSEQ multiplex PCR; TCRdb keeps only in-frame clonotypes and omits some of them. The data hold approximately 250,000 clones, with less than 15% observed a single time. The material sequenced was naive CD4+ T cells from blood. The receptors come from a woman in her thirties or forties in good health.

This clone was counted between two and nine times. This chain links TRBV4-3 with TRBJ1-2; no clear D. V lost 1 base, J lost 4 bases, and 13 bases lay in between. The CDR3 runs 15 residues. Germline CDR1 is LGHNA and CDR2 is YSLEER. The CDR3 region has the DNA TGCGCCAGCAGCCAAGGGTTCACCACAGTCTATGGCTACACCTTC. This gives the protein CASSQGFTTVYGYTF.

This clone was found a few times. V is TRBV5-1 and J is TRBJ2-2; no reliable D call. CDR3 length equals 14 residues. Trimming cost V 0 bases and J 1 base, with 4 bases left between them. Germline V gene sequence: CDR1 SGHRS, CDR2 YFSETQ. The CDR3 is CASSLDKNTGELFF. Here the CDR3 DNA reads TGCGCCAGCAGCTTGGACAAGAACACCGGGGAGCTGTTTTTT.

This clone came up a few times. The J gene is TRBJ1-1, the V gene TRBV7-9; D is unclear. Germline assignment: CDR1 SEHNR and CDR2 FQNEAQ (reference sequence). Trimming shortened V by 5 bases and J by 5 bases, and 15 bases separated the two germline ends. The CDR3 is 14 amino acids. For the CDR3, the DNA is TGTGCCAGCAGCCAACCCTGGGCGCGAACTGAAGCTTTCTTT. Protein product: CASSQPWARTEAFF.

This clone appeared a few times. The V and J genes are TRBV6-5 and TRBJ1-1, with D perhaps TRBD1 (5 bases). V was clipped by 5 bases and J by 0 bases, with 10 bases between them. CDR3 length: 14 amino acids. Germline V gene sequence: CDR1 MNHEY, CDR2 SVGAGI. DNA of the CDR3: TGTGCCAGCAGTGTAGACAGATTGAACACTGAAGCTTTCTTT. Its translation is CASSVDRLNTEAFF.

This clone was recorded a few times. The chain uses TRBV19 and TRBJ2-1, with TRBD2 matching over 7 bases. Germline V gene sequence: CDR1 LNHDA, CDR2 SQIVND (reference sequence). The CDR3 extends over 15 amino acids. V lost 2 bases to trimming and J lost 8 bases; unmatched junction nucleotides: 9. The CDR3 loop reads CASSIIPAGEDEQFF. The CDR3 DNA follows: TGTGCCAGTAGTATAATTCCCGCGGGGGAGGATGAGCAGTTCTTC.

There are a few counts of this clone. The CDR3 region is CASSVGLADPYNEQFF. CDR3 sequence (DNA): TGTGCCAGCAGTGTCGGACTAGCGGACCCCTACAATGAGCAGTTCTTC. V usage is TRBV9 and J usage is TRBJ2-1, with 10 bases matching TRBD2. The CDR3 loop spans 16 amino acids. Per germline, CDR1 SGDLS and CDR2 YYNGEE. With V trimmed by 5 bases and J by 2 bases, 7 bases remained unmatched.

V and J are TRBV5-1 and TRBJ2-7; the D is unclear. Between the trimmed V and J ends, which lost 0 bases and 2 bases, there was a span of 9 bases. There are 14 residues in the CDR3. Germline lookup yields CDR1 SGHRS and CDR2 YFSETQ. The CDR3 sequence: CASSLAQEAYEQYF. The CDR3 coding sequence is TGCGCCAGCAGCTTGGCTCAGGAAGCCTACGAGCAGTACTTC.

This clone showed up just a few times. This rearrangement joins TRBV19 to TRBJ2-1, with D tentatively TRBD1 (5 bases). Germline assignment: CDR1 LNHDA and CDR2 SQIVND (reference sequence). The CDR3 spans 15 residues. Trimming pared 6 bases from V and 3 bases from J, leaving 15 bases between. The CDR3 is CASSTTRVLYNEQFF. The CDR3 nucleotides are TGTGCCAGTAGCACGACCAGGGTTCTCTACAATGAGCAGTTCTTC.

The J gene is TRBJ1-4, the V gene TRBV5-1, with D tentatively TRBD1 (6 bases). This CDR3 region has 14 residues. Trimming shortened V by 4 bases and J by 8 bases, and 15 bases separated the two germline ends. Germline loops: CDR1 SGHRS, CDR2 YFSETQ. CDR3 bases: TGCGCCAGCAGCGCGGCACAGGGCGTGGAAAAACTGTTTTTT. Its protein is CASSAAQGVEKLFF.

This chain connects TRBV6-5 to TRBJ2-7; no clear D gene. The CDR3 loop spans 14 amino acids. Germline V gene data show CDR1 as MNHEY and CDR2 as SVGAGI. The V gene lost 2 bases and the J gene lost 3 bases, with 11 bases spanning the gap. CDR3 nucleotide sequence: TGTGCCAGCAGTTACACCCTTGGCAGCTACGAGCAGTACTTC. Translated, it gives CASSYTLGSYEQYF.

The chain combines TRBV13 with TRBJ1-6, with D tentatively TRBD1 (5 bases). The CDR3 has 15 residues. Trimming left V 3 bases short and J 9 bases short, with 15 bases between. The germline CDR1 and CDR2 sequences are PRHDT and FYEKMQ (reference sequence). The CDR3 region is CASSFREGASSPLHF. The CDR3 DNA sequence: TGTGCCAGCAGCTTTAGGGAAGGGGCGTCTTCACCCCTCCACTTT. The entire variable domain, with the rest obtained from reference TRBV13 and TRBJ1-6, is as follows: AAGVIQSPRHLIKEKRETATLKCYPIPRHDTVYWYQQGPGQDPQFLISFYEKMQSDKGSIPDRFSAQQFSDYHSELNMSSLELGDSALYFCASSFREGASSPLHFGNGTRLTVT.

A few counts support this clone. CDR3 DNA: TGTGCCAGCAGCTTAGCCGCGGGGACAGTTGGGGACTATGGCTACACCTTC. This encodes CASSLAAGTVGDYGYTF. J is TRBJ1-2 and V is TRBV7-9; 7 positions agree with TRBD1. CDR1 and CDR2 from the germline V gene are SEHNR and FQNEAQ (reference sequence). V lost 0 bases to trimming and J lost 3 bases; unmatched junction nucleotides: 10. The CDR3 sequence is 17 residues long. Combining the CDR3 with reference TRBV7-9 and TRBJ1-2 gives the whole variable domain DTGVSQNPRHKITKRGQNVTFRCDPISEHNRLYWYRQTLGQGPEFLTYFQNEAQLEKSRLLSDRFSAERPKGSFSTLEIQRTEQGDSAMYLCASSLAAGTVGDYGYTFGSGTRLTVV.

On this clone: At one end, the junction sequence differs from germline, possibly due to a read error. The chain combines TRBV5-4 with TRBJ2-7; a weak D match, TRBD2 (7 bases). Germline-derived CDR1 and CDR2 are SGHNT and YYREEE (reference sequence). The CDR3 consists of 14 residues. The CDR3 sequence is CASSSAGDTYDQYF. In nucleotides, the CDR3 is TGTGCCAGCAGCTCGGCGGGGGACACCTACGACCAGTACTTC.

This clone was seen only a few times. V gene TRBV7-2 combines with J gene TRBJ2-2; 10 nucleotides line up with TRBD2. Germline loops: CDR1 SGHTA, CDR2 FQGNSA. The CDR3 covers 18 residues. J lost 2 bases, V lost 5 bases, and 11 bases had no gene match. The CDR3: CASSPRLGLAANTGELFF. In nucleotides, the CDR3 is TGTGCCAGCAGCCCCAGATTAGGACTAGCGGCTAACACCGGGGAGCTGTTTTTT.

This clone was observed a handful of times. The chain is built from TRBV29-1 and TRBJ2-3, with D possibly TRBD2 on 7 matching bases. Trimming stripped 8 bases from V and 4 bases from J, with 16 bases between. Looked up from germline, CDR1 is SQVTM and CDR2 is ANQGSEA. The CDR3 is made up of 13 amino acids. CDR3 bases: TGCAGCCTCGATGGGGGGGCCGCAGATACGCAGTATTTT. It is translated as CSLDGGAADTQYF.

The CDR3 nucleotides are TGCGCCAGCAGTGCCCCGGGACTCTACGAGCAGTACTTC. Protein sequence: CASSAPGLYEQYF. The chain links TRBV10-1 to TRBJ2-7; D perhaps matches TRBD2 (6 bases). The germline V gene encodes CDR1 WNHNN and CDR2 SYGVQD (reference sequence). V lost 4 bases and J lost 3, with 10 bases in between. CDR3 length: 13 residues.

The chain carries TRBV5-1 and TRBJ2-7; 8 nucleotides line up with TRBD2. Losses at the gene ends were 4 bases for V and 6 bases for J; bases not matched to a gene: 9. Germline CDR1 reads SGHRS; CDR2 reads YFSETQ. The CDR3 covers 14 residues. The CDR3 DNA reads TGCGCCAGCAGCACCGACGGGGGGGGCGGCGAGCAGTACTTC. The encoded protein is CASSTDGGGGEQYF.

This clone was counted between two and nine times. The chain is built from TRBV9 and TRBJ2-2, with 7 nucleotides matching TRBD2. Trimming took 2 bases from V and 8 from J; bases not matched to a gene: 9. The CDR3 covers 15 residues. The germline CDR1 and CDR2 sequences are SGDLS and YYNGEE. In nucleotides, the CDR3 is TGTGCCAGCAGCGTCGGACTAGTCGGGGTTGGGGAGCTGTTTTTT. Translation: CASSVGLVGVGELFF.

A few counts support this clone. V usage is TRBV19 and J usage is TRBJ2-3; 13 bases map to TRBD2. The germline V gene encodes CDR1 LNHDA and CDR2 SQIVND (reference sequence). CDR3 length: 15 amino acids. The trim removed 7 bases at V and 4 bases at J, leaving 5 bases unmatched. The CDR3 region is CASNSGLAGSDTQYF. CDR3 nucleotides: TGTGCCAGTAACTCGGGACTAGCGGGGTCAGATACGCAGTATTTT.

The J gene is TRBJ2-5, the V gene TRBV5-4, with D perhaps TRBD1 (6 bases). The CDR3 is made up of 14 amino acids. V lost 4 bases and J lost 0, with 10 bases in between. Germline CDR1 reads SGHNT; CDR2 reads YYREEE (reference sequence). This CDR3 is CASSLDRYQETQYF. The CDR3 nucleotides are TGTGCCAGCAGCCTCGACAGGTACCAAGAGACCCAGTACTTC. The variable domain in full, completed from reference TRBV5-4 and TRBJ2-5, reads ETGVTQSPTHLIKTRGQQVTLRCSSQSGHNTVSWYQQALGQGPQFIFQYYREEENGRGNFPPRFSGLQFPNYSSELNVNALELDDSALYLCASSLDRYQETQYFGPGTRLLVL.

CDR3 coding DNA: TGTGCCAGTGGGGGACAGGGGTACACCGGGGAGCTGTTTTTT. The encoded protein is CASGGQGYTGELFF. The chain links TRBV19 to TRBJ2-2; 10 nucleotides match TRBD1. The CDR3 has 14 amino acids. J lost 3 bases, V lost 8 bases, and 3 bases had no gene match. In germline, CDR1 is LNHDA, CDR2 SQIVND (reference sequence). Combining the CDR3 with reference TRBV19 and TRBJ2-2 gives the whole variable domain DGGITQSPKYLFRKEGQNVTLSCEQNLNHDAMYWYRQDPGQGLRLIYYSQIVNDFQKGDIAEGYSVSREKKESFPLTVTSAQKNPTAFYLCASGGQGYTGELFFGEGSRLTVL.

The chain employs TRBV2 and TRBJ1-6; no clear D gene. V shed 8 bases and J shed 13 bases, with 18 bases lying between them. This CDR3 contains 13 residues. Germline V lookup: CDR1 SNHLY, CDR2 FYNNEI. The DNA of the CDR3 is TGTGCCAGCCGCCCGGAGGTAGAGGAGCCCCTCCACTTT. It encodes CASRPEVEEPLHF.

J is TRBJ2-1 and V is TRBV11-2, with 8 bases matching TRBD1. The CDR3 has 14 residues. V lost 6 bases and J lost 7; bases outside the gene matches: 8. CDR1 SGHAT and CDR2 FQNNGV come from the germline V gene. DNA for the CDR3: TGTGCCAGCAGGGCAGGGGGCGCAGGGAATGAGCAGTTCTTC. Amino acid sequence: CASRAGGAGNEQFF.

This clone appeared a few times. The V call is TRBV25-1, the J call TRBJ2-1; TRBD2 aligns across 11 bases. V dropped 8 bases and J dropped 9; count of bases not matched to a gene: 6. The length of the CDR3 is 13 residues. CDR1 is MGHDK and CDR2 is SYGVNS in the germline V gene. CDR3 in DNA: TGTGCCAGCGTAGCGGGGGGGCCTAGTGAGCAGTTCTTC. Translated, it gives CASVAGGPSEQFF.

This clone was seen a handful of times. This sequence joins TRBV6-5 and TRBJ1-2; D possibly corresponds to TRBD1 (5 bases). The CDR3 totals 11 residues. Trimming stripped 10 bases from V and 6 bases from J, with 12 bases between. Germline V CDR1 and CDR2: MNHEY, SVGAGI. CDR3 sequence reads: CATPGGNGYTF. CDR3 nucleotide sequence: TGTGCCACCCCCGGGGGGAATGGCTACACCTTC.

This chain joins TRBV12-5 and TRBJ1-4, with 10 bases fitting TRBD1. The trim removed 4 bases at V and 3 bases at J, leaving 2 bases unmatched. CDR1 and CDR2 (germline): LGHNT, FRNRAP. The CDR3 has 15 residues. In DNA form, the CDR3 reads TGTGCTAGTGGTTCTGGACAGGGGGCTAATGAAAAACTGTTTTTT. Protein: CASGSGQGANEKLFF.

This clone was seen a handful of times. J is TRBJ2-7 and V is TRBV6-5; 8 bases match TRBD1. Germline values: CDR1 MNHEY, CDR2 SVGAGI. V trimming: 3 bases; J trimming: 6 bases; junction bases outside the gene matches: 7. CDR3 length: 14 amino acids. The CDR3 bases are TGTGCCAGCAGTTATGGACAGGGAGGATTCGAGCAGTACTTC. Protein sequence: CASSYGQGGFEQYF.

The V call is TRBV5-1, the J call TRBJ2-5; possible D gene TRBD2, 5 bases. Looked up from germline, CDR1 is SGHRS and CDR2 is YFSETQ. The germline V and J ends were trimmed by 2 bases and 5 bases, with 10 bases remaining between them. There are 13 residues in the CDR3. The CDR3 bases are TGCGCCAGCAGCTTTGGGGAGACGGAGACCCAGTACTTC. It specifies CASSFGETETQYF.

The J gene is TRBJ2-7, the V gene TRBV5-1; TRBD2 is a possible D gene (5 bases). The CDR3 length is 13 residues. Looked up from germline, CDR1 is SGHRS and CDR2 is YFSETQ. The V end was cut by 4 bases, the J end by 3 bases, with 11 bases between. As DNA, the CDR3 is TGCGCCAGCAGCCAAGACGGGGACTACGAGCAGTACTTC. It yields the protein CASSQDGDYEQYF.